This T cell receptor beta chain came from a study of T cell responses to AZD1222 COVID-19 vaccine. This CDR3 comprises 16 residues. Germline V gene sequence: CDR1 SEHNR, CDR2 FQNEAQ (reference sequence). Trimming cost V 1 base and J 7 bases, with 17 bases left between them. This clone was counted only a few times. What it recognizes is unknown. Generated by immunoSEQ multiplex PCR, the TCRdb table keeps only in-frame clones and is missing some. The sample lists roughly 200,000 clones, around nine tenths occurring once. Study outcomes and limitations: Spike as a whole was targeted by vaccine-associated CD4 TCRs, dominant at 160-218 and 743-854.

Material: peripheral blood, obtained 28 days after the second dose of the MenACWY control vaccine. This rearrangement joins TRBV7-9 to TRBJ2-1; tentatively, D is TRBD1 or TRBD2 (5 bases each). This receptor was obtained from an adult who received the MenACWY meningococcal vaccine as a control. In nucleotides, the CDR3 is TGTGCCAGCAGCTTAGTAGTGGGGGAATTAGTGAATGAGCAGTTCTTC. Translation gives CASSLVVGELVNEQFF.